A single sample is the source of the 17 T cell receptor beta chains below, sequenced in a study of blood T cell repertoires in COVID-19. Sequenced by immunoSEQ multiplex PCR; TCRdb stores in-frame clones only, minus some. The table includes 53,000 or so clones, approximately 80% detected once. Sequenced material: peripheral blood. Receptors originate from a man in his 70s with active or convalescent COVID-19.

This chain joins TRBV6-5 and TRBJ1-5; weak D call: TRBD1 (5 bases). The germline V gene encodes CDR1 MNHEY and CDR2 SVGAGI. This CDR3 has 15 residues. Trimming left V 7 bases short and J 3 bases short, with 16 bases between. The CDR3 DNA reads as TGTGCCAGCACCCCCGGCGGGGGGACCAATCAGCCCCAGCATTTT. It yields the protein CASTPGGGTNQPQHF.

A single count supports this clone. This chain joins TRBV6-5 and TRBJ1-1, with D perhaps matching TRBD1 (5 bases). The germline CDR1 and CDR2 sequences are MNHEY and SVGAGI. CDR3 length: 13 residues. Trimming cost V 5 bases and J 10 bases, with 17 bases left between them. This CDR3 reads CASSPQGNGPAFF. As DNA, the CDR3 is TGTGCCAGCAGTCCCCAGGGTAACGGACCAGCTTTCTTT.

V and J are TRBV11-2 and TRBJ1-1, with TRBD1 as a possible D gene (5 bases). V gave up 1 base and J gave up 4 bases, with 10 bases separating them. This CDR3 has 14 amino acids. Looked up from germline, CDR1 is SGHAT and CDR2 is FQNNGV. CDR3 in DNA: TGTGCCAGCAGCTTAGGCGGGGCGGGCACTGAAGCTTTCTTT. Protein product: CASSLGGAGTEAFF.

This chain uses TRBV7-3 with TRBJ2-5, with no clear D. Per the germline V gene, CDR1 is SGHTA and CDR2 is FQGTGA. CDR3 size: 14 residues. V lost 0 bases, J lost 5 bases, and 10 bases lay in between. CDR3 DNA: TGTGCCAGCAGCTTAACGTCAGTAGCCGAGACCCAGTACTTC. This translates into CASSLTSVAETQYF.

The rearrangement links TRBV3-1 (or the pseudogene TRBV3-2) to TRBJ1-5; 8 bases align to TRBD1. In germline, CDR1 is LGHDT, CDR2 YNNKEL (reference sequence). The length of the CDR3 is 16 residues. Trimming cost V 1 base and J 3 bases; bases outside gene matches: 5. The CDR3 nucleotides are TGTGCCAGCAGCCAAGGACGGGACAGGTTCAATCAGCCCCAGCATTTT. Protein sequence: CASSQGRDRFNQPQHF.

The J gene is TRBJ2-7, the V gene TRBV6-2 or TRBV6-3, with TRBD2 matching 10 bases. The CDR3 totals 14 residues. Germline assignment: CDR1 MNHEY and CDR2 SVGEGT. V gave up 4 bases and J gave up 4 bases; unmatched junction bases: 4. In DNA form, the CDR3 reads TGTGCCAGCAGTTCGCCTAGCGGGAGATACGAGCAGTACTTC. Encoded protein: CASSSPSGRYEQYF.

The J gene is TRBJ2-1, the V gene TRBV6-6; no clear D gene. Trimming pared 0 bases from V and 4 bases from J, leaving 4 bases between. The germline V gene has CDR1 MNHNY and CDR2 SVGAGI (reference sequence). The CDR3 loop spans 13 amino acids. CDR3 loop: CASSYSPYNEQFF. In DNA, the CDR3 is TGTGCCAGCAGTTACTCTCCTTACAATGAGCAGTTCTTC.

This clone was found a few times. The chain has TRBV4-2 and TRBJ1-1; 8 nucleotides agree with TRBD1. The CDR3 totals 14 residues. Trimming at V came to 0 bases and at J to 10 bases, leaving 7 bases not matched to a gene. Germline CDR1 and CDR2: LGHNA and YNFKEQ. The CDR3 nucleotides are TGTGCCAGCAGCCAAGATACAGGGGGGCTAGTAGCTTTCTTT. Protein sequence: CASSQDTGGLVAFF.

The rearrangement joins TRBV19 to TRBJ2-1; a possible D gene is TRBD2 (5 bases). In germline, CDR1 is LNHDA, CDR2 SQIVND (reference sequence). The CDR3 totals 14 residues. Trimming removed 3 bases from V and 5 bases from J, with 11 bases in between. DNA of the CDR3: TGTGCCAGTAGTATGTGGCTAGCTAACAATGAGCAGTTCTTC. Translation gives CASSMWLANNEQFF.

This clone was counted between two and nine times. The sample has other DNA sequences that encode this CDR3 too. V is TRBV2 and J is TRBJ1-2, with a tentative D call TRBD1 (5 bases). This CDR3 comprises 12 residues. Germline V lookup: CDR1 SNHLY, CDR2 FYNNEI. The V end was cut by 6 bases, the J end by 4 bases, with 9 bases between. The CDR3 nucleotides are TGTGCCAGCAGCCGGGACTCCTATGGCTACACCTTC. Translating it yields CASSRDSYGYTF.

The CDR3 here is CASSPPGQSAYEQYF. DNA for the CDR3: TGTGCCAGCTCACCACCGGGACAGTCGGCCTACGAGCAGTACTTC. The chain joins TRBV18 to TRBJ2-7; TRBD1 aligns across 7 bases. Losses at the gene ends were 0 bases for V and 2 bases for J; bases not matched to a gene: 4. Germline assignment: CDR1 KGHSH and CDR2 LQKENI. The CDR3 extends over 15 amino acids.

The chain combines TRBV28 with TRBJ2-7; 12 bases align to TRBD1. The V gene end was trimmed by 5 bases and the J gene end by 4 bases; junction bases not matched to a gene: 3. The CDR3 has 14 residues. The V gene's germline CDR1 is MDHEN and CDR2 SYDVKM. CDR3 in DNA: TGTGCCAGCAGTGGGACAGGGGGCGTTTACGAGCAGTACTTC. It codes for CASSGTGGVYEQYF.

This chain connects TRBV15 to TRBJ1-2, with D possibly being TRBD1 (6 bases). Trimming stripped 2 bases from V and 4 bases from J, with 14 bases between. Germline V lookup: CDR1 LNHNV, CDR2 YYDKDF (reference sequence). The CDR3 is 15 amino acids. The CDR3 region is CATSRPDSLPYGYTF. The DNA for the CDR3 is TGTGCCACCAGCAGACCGGACAGCCTACCCTATGGCTACACCTTC.

The chain is built from TRBV18 and TRBJ2-3; D is unresolved. The V end was cut by 3 bases, the J end by 3 bases, with 4 bases between. From germline, CDR1 is KGHSH and CDR2 LQKENI. The CDR3 totals 12 residues. This CDR3 reads CASSPRTDTQYF. The CDR3 nucleotides are TGTGCCAGCTCACCCAGGACAGATACGCAGTATTTT.

The CDR3 DNA reads as TGTGCCAGCAGCTTGAAGGGAGAGGGTAACAATGAGCAGTTCTTC. Amino acids: CASSLKGEGNNEQFF. The chain uses TRBV7-6 and TRBJ2-1; tentatively, D is TRBD2 (5 bases). The V end lost 3 bases, the J end lost 5 bases, and 14 bases lay between the germline ends. The CDR3 length is 15 residues. Germline values: CDR1 SGHVS, CDR2 FNYEAQ.

The genes are TRBV20-1 and TRBJ1-2; 8 bases are shared with TRBD1. This CDR3 contains 13 residues. Germline trimming cut 3 bases from V and 8 bases from J; bases unmatched to any gene: 8. Germline loops: CDR1 DFQATT, CDR2 SNEGSKA (reference sequence). Here the CDR3 reads CSASWQGADGYTF. The CDR3 nucleotides are TGCAGTGCTAGTTGGCAGGGGGCGGACGGCTACACCTTC.

There are a few counts of this clone. The chain is built from TRBV11-2 and TRBJ2-1, with TRBD2 matching 13 bases. The germline CDR1 and CDR2 sequences are SGHAT and FQNNGV. This CDR3 has 15 amino acids. V gave up 5 bases and J gave up 5 bases; unmatched junction bases: 3. CDR3 nucleotides: TGTGCCAGCAGCCCGGGACTAGCGGGAAACAATGAGCAGTTCTTC. Translation: CASSPGLAGNNEQFF. Full variable domain (remainder filled in from reference TRBV11-2 and TRBJ2-1): EAGVAQSPRYKIIEKRQSVAFWCNPISGHATLYWYQQILGQGPKLLIQFQNNGVVDDSQLPKDRFSAERLKGVDSTLKIQPAKLEDSAVYLCASSPGLAGNNEQFFGPGTRLTVL.